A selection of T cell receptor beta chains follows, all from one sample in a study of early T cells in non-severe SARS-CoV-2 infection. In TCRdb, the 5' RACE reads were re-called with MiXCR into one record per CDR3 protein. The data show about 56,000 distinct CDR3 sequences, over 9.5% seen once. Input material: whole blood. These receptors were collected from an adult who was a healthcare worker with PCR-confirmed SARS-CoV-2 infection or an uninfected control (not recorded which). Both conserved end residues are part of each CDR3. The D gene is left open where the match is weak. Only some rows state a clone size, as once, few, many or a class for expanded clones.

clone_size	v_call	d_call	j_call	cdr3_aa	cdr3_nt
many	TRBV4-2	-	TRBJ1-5	CASSQDSVGTSNQPQHF	TGTGCCAGCAGCCAAGATTCCGTGGGGACATCAAATCAGCCCCAGCATTTT
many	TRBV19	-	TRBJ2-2	CASSPQIHGELFF	TGTGCCAGTAGTCCACAGATCCACGGGGAGCTGTTTTTT
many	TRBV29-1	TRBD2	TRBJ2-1	CSGDASPGTKIEQFF	TGCAGCGGGGACGCAAGTCCCGGGACTAAGATTGAGCAGTTCTTC
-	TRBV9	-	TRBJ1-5	CASSVDQGQPQHF	TGTGCCAGCAGCGTCGACCAGGGGCAGCCCCAGCATTTT
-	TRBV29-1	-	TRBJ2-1	CSVEGPVADEQFF	TGCAGCGTCGAGGGTCCAGTAGCCGATGAGCAGTTCTTC
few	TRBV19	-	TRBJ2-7	CASSITGLPYEQYF	TGTGCCAGTAGTATAACGGGACTCCCCTACGAGCAGTACTTC
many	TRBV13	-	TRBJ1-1	CASSYNRGLNTEAFF	TGTGCCAGCAGCTATAATAGGGGTTTGAACACTGAAGCTTTCTTT
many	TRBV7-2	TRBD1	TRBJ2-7	CASSSRDRGLIEQYF	TGTGCCAGCAGCTCCCGGGACAGGGGTTTGATCGAGCAGTACTTC
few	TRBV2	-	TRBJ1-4	CASTRMGGDKVEKLFF	TGTGCCAGCACCAGAATGGGGGGAGACAAGGTCGAAAAACTGTTTTTT
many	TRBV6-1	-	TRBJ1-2	CASQLGQHHNYGYTF	TGTGCCAGTCAGCTCGGACAGCATCATAACTATGGCTACACCTTC
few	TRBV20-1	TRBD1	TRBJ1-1	CSAGGTVEAFF	TGCAGTGCTGGGGGGACAGTGGAAGCTTTCTTT
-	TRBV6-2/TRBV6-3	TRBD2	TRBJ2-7	CASSYEAGGSYEQYF	TGTGCCAGCAGTTACGAAGCGGGAGGCTCCTACGAGCAGTACTTC
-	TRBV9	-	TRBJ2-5	CASSVSGQETQYF	TGTGCCAGCAGCGTGTCGGGGCAAGAGACCCAGTACTTC
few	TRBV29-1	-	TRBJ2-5	CSASEETQYF	TGCAGCGCCTCAGAAGAGACCCAGTACTTC
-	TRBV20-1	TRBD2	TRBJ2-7	CSAATSENFYEQYF	TGCAGTGCTGCGACTAGCGAGAACTTCTACGAGCAGTACTTC
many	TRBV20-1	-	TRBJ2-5	CSARDFLETQYF	TGCAGTGCTAGGGATTTCCTAGAGACCCAGTACTTC
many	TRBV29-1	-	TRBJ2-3	CSDQRSGVTDTQYF	TGCAGCGACCAGCGGTCAGGTGTCACAGATACGCAGTATTTT
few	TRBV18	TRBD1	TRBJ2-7	CVSSPTGGSSYEQYF	TGTGTCAGCTCCCCTACAGGGGGCTCTTCCTACGAGCAGTACTTC
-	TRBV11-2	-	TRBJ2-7	CASSLMVVGEQYF	TGTGCCAGCAGCTTAATGGTGGTTGGGGAGCAGTACTTC
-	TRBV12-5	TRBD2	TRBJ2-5	CASGRGLAGEETQYF	TGTGCTAGTGGCCGGGGACTAGCGGGGGAAGAGACCCAGTACTTC
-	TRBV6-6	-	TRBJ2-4	CASSYSQGQKNIQYF	TGTGCCAGCAGTTACAGTCAGGGACAAAAAAACATTCAGTACTTC
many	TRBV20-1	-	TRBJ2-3	CSAETGAGGTDTQYF	TGCAGTGCTGAGACGGGCGCAGGAGGGACAGATACGCAGTATTTT
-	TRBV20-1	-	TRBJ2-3	CSARDWRASTDTQYF	TGCAGTGCTAGAGATTGGCGGGCTAGCACAGATACGCAGTATTTT
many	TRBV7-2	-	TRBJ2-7	CASSLGAGRLYEQYF	TGTGCCAGCAGCTTAGGCGCGGGGCGTTTATACGAGCAGTACTTC
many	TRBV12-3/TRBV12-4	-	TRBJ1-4	CASSRSGATNEKLFF	TGTGCCAGCAGTCGGTCGGGCGCAACTAATGAAAAACTGTTTTTT
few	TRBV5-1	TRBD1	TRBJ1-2	CASSAQTGGAYGYTF	TGCGCCAGCAGCGCACAGACAGGGGGCGCCTATGGCTACACCTTC
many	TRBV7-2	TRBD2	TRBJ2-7	CASSSETSGIDFDYEQYF	TGTGCCAGCAGCTCCGAGACTAGCGGGATTGACTTCGATTACGAGCAGTACTTC
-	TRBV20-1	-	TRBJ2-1	CSAPYLGPRNEQFF	TGCAGTGCGCCATACCTCGGACCCAGAAATGAGCAGTTCTTC
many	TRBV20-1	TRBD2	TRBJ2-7	CSARGGGTYEQYF	TGCAGTGCTAGAGGCGGGGGGACCTACGAGCAGTACTTC
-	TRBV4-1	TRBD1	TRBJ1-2	CASSQGPGGYGYTF	TGCGCCAGCAGCCAAGGCCCAGGGGGATATGGCTACACCTTC
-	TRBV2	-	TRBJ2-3	CASRRLLTQYF	TGTGCCAGCCGCCGCCTCCTTACGCAGTATTTT
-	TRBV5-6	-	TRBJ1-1	CASSFRGTSPEAFF	TGTGCCAGCAGCTTCAGAGGAACAAGCCCTGAAGCTTTCTTT
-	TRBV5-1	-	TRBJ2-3	CVRDDSPTDTQYF	TGCGTCCGGGATGACAGCCCCACAGATACGCAGTATTTT
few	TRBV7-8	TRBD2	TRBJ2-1	CASSLNFGTSVYNEQFF	TGTGCCAGCAGCTTAAATTTTGGGACTAGCGTTTACAATGAGCAGTTCTTC
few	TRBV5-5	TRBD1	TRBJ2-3	CASSSTGGTDTQYF	TGTGCCAGCAGCTCAACAGGGGGCACAGATACGCAGTATTTT
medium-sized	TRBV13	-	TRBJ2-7	CASSQTVSDSYEQYF	TGTGCCAGCAGCCAGACAGTTAGTGACTCCTACGAGCAGTACTTC
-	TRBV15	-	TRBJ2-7	CATSRDRAGWSSYEQYF	TGTGCCACCAGCAGAGATCGGGCAGGGTGGTCATCCTACGAGCAGTACTTC
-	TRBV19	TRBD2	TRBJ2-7	CASSISGGPYEQYF	TGTGCCAGTAGTATTTCGGGAGGGCCCTACGAGCAGTACTTC
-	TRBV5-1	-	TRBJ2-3	CASSPAGLEADTQYF	TGCGCCAGCAGCCCGGCGGGGTTGGAGGCAGATACGCAGTATTTT
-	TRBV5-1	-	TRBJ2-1	CASSLESNNEQFF	TGCGCCAGCAGCTTGGAGAGTAACAATGAGCAGTTCTTC
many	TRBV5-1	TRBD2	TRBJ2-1	CASSLEEGQSGRVHNEQFF	TGCGCCAGCAGCTTGGAAGAGGGACAGAGCGGGAGGGTCCACAATGAGCAGTTCTTC
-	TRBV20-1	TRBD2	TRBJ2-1	CSARGLAGVRWNEQFF	TGTAGTGCTAGAGGACTAGCGGGAGTACGGTGGAATGAGCAGTTCTTC
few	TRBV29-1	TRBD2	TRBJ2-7	CSVDAGGLAGASEQYF	TGCAGCGTTGATGCGGGGGGCTTAGCGGGAGCTTCCGAGCAGTACTTC
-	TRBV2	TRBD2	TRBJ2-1	CASSGLANYNEQFF	TGTGCCAGCAGCGGACTAGCGAACTACAATGAGCAGTTCTTC
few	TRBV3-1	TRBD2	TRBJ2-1	CASSNWREGYNEQFF	TGTGCCAGCAGCAATTGGAGGGAGGGGTACAATGAGCAGTTCTTC
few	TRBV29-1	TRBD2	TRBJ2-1	CSVLLAGAYNEQFF	TGCAGCGTCCTCCTAGCGGGAGCCTACAATGAGCAGTTCTTC